The 18 T cell receptor beta chains below all came from one sample that was sequenced in a study of T cells after yellow fever vaccination. One entry per CDR3 protein results from TCRdb running MiXCR on the 5' RACE reads. The sample lists 140,000 to 150,000 distinct CDR3 sequences, roughly 6.7% occurring once. The sample in question was CD4+ T cells sorted from PBMCs, obtained 10 days after the yellow fever booster vaccination. These receptor sequences come from a man aged 25 to 40 who received the YFV17D yellow fever vaccine.

This clonotype was found many times. The chain uses TRBV18 and TRBJ1-6; TRBD1 aligns across 7 bases. V lost 1 base and J lost 8; bases outside the gene matches: 5. Germline V lookup: CDR1 KGHSH, CDR2 LQKENI. The CDR3 length is 15 residues. The CDR3 DNA follows: TGTGCCAGCTCACCACTCCGACAGGGAGATTCACCCCTCCACTTT. As protein: CASSPLRQGDSPLHF. The whole variable domain, remainder taken from reference TRBV18 and TRBJ1-6, is NAGVMQNPRHLVRRRGQEARLRCSPMKGHSHVYWYRQLPEEGLKFMVYLQKENIIDESGMPKERFSAEFPKEGPSILRIQQVVRGDSAAYFCASSPLRQGDSPLHFGNGTRLTVT.

Ten or more counts support this clonotype. The chain combines TRBV14 with TRBJ2-4, with a possible D match to TRBD2 (6 bases). Trimming shortened V by 1 base and J by 9 bases, and 16 bases separated the two germline ends. This CDR3 has 15 residues. CDR1 is SGHDN, CDR2 FVKESK, per germline. The CDR3 region is CASSQAYGAGSIQYF. CDR3 DNA: TGTGCCAGCAGCCAAGCATACGGCGCGGGGAGCATTCAGTACTTC.

This clonotype was seen a few times. The chain recombines TRBV9 with TRBJ2-6, with a weak D call TRBD2 (6 bases). The CDR3 covers 17 residues. V lost 3 bases and J 0 bases, leaving 13 bases between the germline ends. Germline CDR1 SGDLS, CDR2 YYNGEE. The CDR3 nucleotides read TGTGCCAGCAGCGCTCTAGCGTTAGACTCTGGGGCCAACGTCCTGACTTTC. This translates into CASSALALDSGANVLTF.

This clonotype was recorded at least ten times. The chain couples TRBV5-1 to TRBJ2-3, with 12 bases that match TRBD2. From germline, CDR1 is SGHRS and CDR2 YFSETQ. The CDR3 is 16 amino acids. V was pared by 4 bases and J by 3 bases, with 6 bases of the junction left unmatched. CDR3 loop: CASSPTTSGSTDTQYF. As DNA, the CDR3 is TGCGCCAGCAGCCCAACGACTAGCGGGAGTACAGATACGCAGTATTTT.

The sample holds many counts of this clonotype. V usage is TRBV9 and J usage is TRBJ1-2; 8 positions agree with TRBD1. Losses at the gene ends were 3 bases for V and 7 bases for J; bases not matched to a gene: 5. CDR1 is SGDLS, CDR2 YYNGEE, per germline. The CDR3 length is 13 residues. The CDR3 DNA follows: TGTGCCAGCAGCGAGCAGGGGGCGAGTGGCTACACCTTC. Encoded protein: CASSEQGASGYTF.

On this clonotype itself: This may come from a read error, since a much larger clone is one base off. Since the CDR3 does not end with the conserved phenylalanine or tryptophan, this likely comes from a read error. The V gene is TRBV5-1, the J gene TRBJ2-3, with D unresolved. The V end lost 4 bases, the J end lost 0 bases, and 6 bases lay between the germline ends. Germline V gene lookup returns CDR1 SGHRS and CDR2 YFSETQ. This CDR3 is 13 amino acids long. The CDR3 DNA reads TGCGCCAGCAGCCCCCTGAGCACAGATACGCAGTATCTT. Its protein is CASSPLSTDTQYL.

The sample holds a few counts of this clonotype. The chain recombines TRBV7-9 with TRBJ2-7; no firm D call. Deletions cut 5 bases from V and 8 bases from J, with 19 bases between. This CDR3 has 14 amino acids. Germline V gene lookup returns CDR1 SEHNR and CDR2 FQNEAQ (reference sequence). CDR3 loop: CASSLRGGMQQQYF. In DNA form, the CDR3 reads TGTGCCAGCAGCCTACGCGGTGGTATGCAGCAGCAGTACTTC. The full variable domain, completed using reference TRBV7-9 and TRBJ2-7, is DTGVSQNPRHKITKRGQNVTFRCDPISEHNRLYWYRQTLGQGPEFLTYFQNEAQLEKSRLLSDRFSAERPKGSFSTLEIQRTEQGDSAMYLCASSLRGGMQQQYFGPGTRLTVT.

Ten or more counts support this clonotype. The gene calls are TRBV12-3 or TRBV12-4 and TRBJ2-5; D might be TRBD2 (5 bases). V lost 2 bases, J lost 6 bases, and 16 bases lay in between. The CDR3 contains 15 residues. This CDR3 is CASSLPLGILKTQYF. The DNA for the CDR3 is TGTGCCAGCAGTTTACCACTCGGGATTTTGAAGACCCAGTACTTC.

This clonotype is medium-sized (0.01 to 0.1%) within its sample. This sequence joins TRBV24-1 and TRBJ2-4, with a tentative D call TRBD1 (5 bases). CDR1 and CDR2 from the germline V gene are KGHDR and SFDVKD. This CDR3 region has 17 residues. The V end was cut by 3 bases, the J end by 7 bases, with 21 bases between. The DNA for the CDR3 is TGTGCCACCAGTGATCCCGGAGTCGGGCAGGGTATTAACATTCAGTACTTC. Its translation: CATSDPGVGQGINIQYF.

This clonotype was found many times. CDR3 DNA sequence: TGTGCCAGCAGCTCGCTGCCGAGGACCGGGGAGCTGTTTTTT. Amino acid sequence: CASSSLPRTGELFF. This chain joins TRBV7-3 and TRBJ2-2, with D hard to call. The V end lost 4 bases, the J end lost 5 bases, and 11 bases lay between the germline ends. The CDR3 runs to 14 residues. Germline V gene data show CDR1 as SGHTA and CDR2 as FQGTGA.

This clonotype was detected ten times or more. The chain links TRBV11-2 to TRBJ1-1; D unresolved. The CDR3 extends over 16 amino acids. V lost 0 bases, J lost 0 bases, and 11 bases lay in between. Germline CDR1 is SGHAT and CDR2 is FQNNGV. The CDR3 here is CASSLDPGGMNTEAFF. DNA of the CDR3: TGTGCCAGCAGCTTAGATCCGGGCGGGATGAACACTGAAGCTTTCTTT. Based on the CDR3 plus reference TRBV11-2 and TRBJ1-1, the full variable domain is EAGVAQSPRYKIIEKRQSVAFWCNPISGHATLYWYQQILGQGPKLLIQFQNNGVVDDSQLPKDRFSAERLKGVDSTLKIQPAKLEDSAVYLCASSLDPGGMNTEAFFGQGTRLTVV.

In its sample, this clonotype was seen many times. The V call is TRBV7-2, the J call TRBJ2-7; D uncertain. The ends were cut back, 5 bases at V and 2 bases at J, with 10 bases in the middle. The CDR3 spans 13 residues. CDR1 and CDR2 (germline): SGHTA, FQGNSA. The chain's CDR3 is CASSSFSPYEQYF. The CDR3 bases are TGTGCCAGCAGCAGTTTTTCCCCCTACGAGCAGTACTTC.

As regards this clonotype: Since a much larger clone is just one base distant, this may be a read error. The chain joins TRBV7-9 to TRBJ2-3, with D possibly matching TRBD2 (5 bases). The CDR3 is 13 residues long. CDR1 is SEHNR, CDR2 FQNEAQ, per germline (reference sequence). Trimming shortened V by 5 bases and J by 2 bases, and 8 bases separated the two germline ends. CDR3 DNA: TGTGCCAGCAGCCAGAGGGTCACAGATACGCAGTATTTT. Its translation is CASSQRVTDTQYF.

This clonotype showed up many times. The rearrangement joins TRBV18 to TRBJ2-3, with TRBD2 identical over 7 bases. CDR1 is KGHSH and CDR2 is LQKENI in the germline V gene. The V gene end was trimmed by 3 bases and the J gene end by 6 bases; junction bases not matched to a gene: 9. This CDR3 is built from 15 residues. The CDR3 sequence is CASSPRTRAMDTQYF. As DNA, the CDR3 is TGTGCCAGCTCACCGAGGACTAGGGCCATGGATACGCAGTATTTT.

The chain uses TRBV18 and TRBJ2-5; 8 bases map to TRBD2. Trimming cost V 3 bases and J 2 bases; bases outside gene matches: 2. Per germline, CDR1 KGHSH and CDR2 LQKENI. The CDR3 has 14 residues. CDR3 residues: CASSPGLDQETQYF. CDR3 DNA sequence: TGTGCCAGCTCACCGGGACTAGATCAAGAGACCCAGTACTTC.

This clonotype occurred many times. The gene calls are TRBV5-1 and TRBJ2-1; maybe TRBD1 (5 bases). Germline CDR1 SGHRS, CDR2 YFSETQ. The CDR3 is 13 residues long. V dropped 0 bases and J dropped 7 bases, with 8 bases sitting between them. DNA for the CDR3: TGCGCCAGCAGCTTGGGGGGCTGGAATGAGCAGTTCTTC. Protein product: CASSLGGWNEQFF.

This clonotype was found many times. The chain has TRBV7-2 and TRBJ2-1; 7 nucleotides line up with TRBD2. The CDR3 extends over 13 amino acids. V dropped 8 bases and J dropped 0; count of bases not matched to a gene: 1. Germline CDR1 and CDR2: SGHTA and FQGNSA. DNA of the CDR3: TGTGCCAGCGGGGGGGACTCCTACAATGAGCAGTTCTTC. Its translation is CASGGDSYNEQFF.

This clonotype has more than one count but fewer than ten. The chain links TRBV5-1 to TRBJ2-5, with D possibly matching TRBD2 (6 bases). V lost 7 bases and J 5 bases, leaving 15 bases between the germline ends. This CDR3 is built from 13 residues. Germline V gives CDR1 SGHRS, CDR2 YFSETQ. CDR3 in DNA: TGCGCCAGCCGATCCCGGGAGTGGGAGACCCAGTACTTC. Residues: CASRSREWETQYF.